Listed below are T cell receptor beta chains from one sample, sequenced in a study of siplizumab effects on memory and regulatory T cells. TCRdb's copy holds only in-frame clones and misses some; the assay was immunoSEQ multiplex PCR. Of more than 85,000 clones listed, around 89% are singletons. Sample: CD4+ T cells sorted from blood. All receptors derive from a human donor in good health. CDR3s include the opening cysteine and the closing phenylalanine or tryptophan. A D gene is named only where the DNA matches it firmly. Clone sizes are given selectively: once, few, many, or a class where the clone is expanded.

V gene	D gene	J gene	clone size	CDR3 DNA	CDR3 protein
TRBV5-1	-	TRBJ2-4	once	TGCGCCAGCAGCCCCGGACGCAGGGGCGGACTAGCCAAAAACATTCAGTACTTC	CASSPGRRGGLAKNIQYF
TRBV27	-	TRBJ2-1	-	TGTGCCAGCAGTTTAGGCCCTCCTAGGATTGAGCAGTTCTTC	CASSLGPPRIEQFF
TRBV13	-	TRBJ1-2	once	TGTGCCAGCAGCTCCTACAGGGTTGTGAGCGGCTACACCTTC	CASSSYRVVSGYTF
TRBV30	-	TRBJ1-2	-	TGTGCCTGGAGTGTCTTATCCCACGGGGGCTACACCTTC	CAWSVLSHGGYTF
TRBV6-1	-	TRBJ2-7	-	TGTGCCAGCAGCCACCTACACTCCTACGAGCAGTACTTC	CASSHLHSYEQYF
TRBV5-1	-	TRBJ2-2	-	TGCGCCAGCAGGGGGGCCATGAACACCGGGGAACTGTTTTTT	CASRGAMNTGELFF
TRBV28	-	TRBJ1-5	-	TGTGCCAGCAGTTTCTCCGGCCAGCCCCAGCATTTT	CASSFSGQPQHF
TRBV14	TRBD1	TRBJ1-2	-	TGTGCCAGCAGCCAATTCAGACAGGGGAACTATGGCTACACCTTC	CASSQFRQGNYGYTF
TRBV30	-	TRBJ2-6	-	TGTGCCTGGAGTGAGTTCTCTGGGGCCAACGTCCTGACTTTC	CAWSEFSGANVLTF
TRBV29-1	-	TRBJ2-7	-	TGCAGCGCCCGGGAGAGGAACTCCTACGAGCAGTACTTC	CSARERNSYEQYF
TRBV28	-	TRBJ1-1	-	TGTGCCAGCAGTTTAGTATCCCCAGTCAAGACTGAAGCTTTCTTT	CASSLVSPVKTEAFF
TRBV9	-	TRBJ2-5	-	TGTGCCAGCAGCCTTCGGGACAATATGGAGACCCAGTACTTC	CASSLRDNMETQYF
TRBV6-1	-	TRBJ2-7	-	TGTGCCAGCAGTGAAGCGATACAGAGAAGCTCCTACGAGCAGTACTTC	CASSEAIQRSSYEQYF
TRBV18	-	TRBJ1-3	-	TGTGCCAGCTCACGTATTGAGGGTTCTGGAAACACCATATATTTT	CASSRIEGSGNTIYF
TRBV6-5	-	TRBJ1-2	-	TGTGCCAGCAGTTATGGGGCTAACTATGGCTACACCTTC	CASSYGANYGYTF
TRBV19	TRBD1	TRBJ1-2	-	TGTGCCAGTAGTAACTCAGGACAGGGATGGTATGGCTACACCTTC	CASSNSGQGWYGYTF
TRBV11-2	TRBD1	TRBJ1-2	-	TGTGCCAGCAGCCCGCCGGGACAGATCTCGAATGGCTACACCTTC	CASSPPGQISNGYTF
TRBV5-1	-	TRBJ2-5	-	TGCGCCAGCAGTAAAGCGGCGGGTGGTGAGACCCAGTACTTC	CASSKAAGGETQYF
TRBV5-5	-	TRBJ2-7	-	TGTGCCAGCAGCCCATTGGGGAGGGGGGACTACGAGCAGTACTTC	CASSPLGRGDYEQYF
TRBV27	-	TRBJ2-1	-	TGTGCCAGCAGTCTAATACTAACAAGCTCCTACAATGAGCAGTTCTTC	CASSLILTSSYNEQFF
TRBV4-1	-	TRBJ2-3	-	TGCGCCAGCAGCCACACAGGAGGGATTTCCACAGATACGCAGTATTTT	CASSHTGGISTDTQYF
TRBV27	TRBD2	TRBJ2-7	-	TGTGCCAGCAGTCGTCGGACTAGTTCCGAGCAGTACTTC	CASSRRTSSEQYF
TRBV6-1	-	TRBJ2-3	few	TGTGCCAGCGGATTAGGGCCCGGGGATACGCAGTATTTT	CASGLGPGDTQYF
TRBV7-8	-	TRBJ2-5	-	TGTGCCAGCAGCGACCCCGGGGGGCGAGAGACCCAGTACTTC	CASSDPGGRETQYF
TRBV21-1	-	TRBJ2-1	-	TGTGCCAGCAGCAAATTGTGCGGGAGGTCCTCTCTTCTCGTGTACAATGAGCAGTTCTTC	CASSKLCGRSSLLVYNEQFF
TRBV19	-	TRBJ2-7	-	TGTGCCAGTAGTATAATCGGCCTGGGCTACGAGCAGTACTTC	CASSIIGLGYEQYF
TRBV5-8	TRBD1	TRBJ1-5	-	TGTGCCAGCAGGGGGACAGGGGGTCAGCCCCAGCATTTT	CASRGTGGQPQHF
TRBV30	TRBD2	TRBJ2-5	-	TGTGCCTGTCGACTAGCGGGACCGCAAGAGACCCAGTACTTC	CACRLAGPQETQYF
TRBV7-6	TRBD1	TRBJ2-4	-	TGTGCCAGCAGCTTAGACTACAGGGGGAACATTCAGTACTTC	CASSLDYRGNIQYF
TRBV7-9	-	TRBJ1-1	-	TGTGCCAGCAGCTTAATAGAGAACACTGAAGCTTTCTTT	CASSLIENTEAFF
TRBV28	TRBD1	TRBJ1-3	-	TGTGCCAGCAGTGCGACAGGGAGCTCTGGAAACACCATATATTTT	CASSATGSSGNTIYF
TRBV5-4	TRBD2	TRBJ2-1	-	TGTGCCAGCAGCTTGGTGGGCGGGGGAGCCCTTAATGAGCAGTTCTTC	CASSLVGGGALNEQFF
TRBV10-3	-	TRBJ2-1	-	TGTAGCCCGGGGCCTAGCGACCTGTCGAGGAATGAGCAGTTCTTC	CSPGPSDLSRNEQFF
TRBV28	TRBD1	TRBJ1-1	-	TGTGCCAGCAGATCCTCGGGACAGGTGGGCACTGAAGCTTTCTTT	CASRSSGQVGTEAFF
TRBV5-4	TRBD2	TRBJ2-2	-	TGTGCCAGCAGCTCCGGACTAGCGGGAGTAGGGAACACCGGGGAGCTGTTTTTT	CASSSGLAGVGNTGELFF
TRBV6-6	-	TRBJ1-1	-	TGTGCCAGCAGTTACTTGGGCGAGAACACTGAAGCTTTCTTT	CASSYLGENTEAFF
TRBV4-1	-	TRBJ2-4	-	TGCGCCAGCAGCCAAGTCCGGGGGCGCTCGGGATCCAAAAACATTCAGTACTTC	CASSQVRGRSGSKNIQYF
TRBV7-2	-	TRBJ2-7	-	TGTGCCAGCAGCTTTAGCGGCCGGGGCATCTACGAGCAGTACTTC	CASSFSGRGIYEQYF
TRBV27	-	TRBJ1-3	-	TGTGCCAGCAGTTATTCAGGGCGTGGAAACACCATATATTTT	CASSYSGRGNTIYF
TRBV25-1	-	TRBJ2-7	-	TGTGCCAGCAGTGAACCCGGACAGTTCTCCTACGAGCAGTACTTC	CASSEPGQFSYEQYF
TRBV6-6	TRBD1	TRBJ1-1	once	TGTGCCAGCAGTCAAGACAGGGGGAACACTGAAGCTTTCTTT	CASSQDRGNTEAFF
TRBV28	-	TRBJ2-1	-	TGTGCCAGCAGTAGGCTAGCCTACAATGAGCAGTTCTTC	CASSRLAYNEQFF
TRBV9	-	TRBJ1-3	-	TGTGCCAGCAGCGTAGGGGTGGTTGGAAACACCATATATTTT	CASSVGVVGNTIYF
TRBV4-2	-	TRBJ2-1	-	TGTGCCAGCAGCCAAGATTTTAGGGGGGGCTCCTACAATGAGCAGTTCTTC	CASSQDFRGGSYNEQFF
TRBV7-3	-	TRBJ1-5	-	TGTGCCAGCAGCCCTGGGCGGAATCAGCCCCAGCATTTT	CASSPGRNQPQHF
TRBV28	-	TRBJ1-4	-	TGTGCCAGCAGTCCTTCGGGGGGGAATGAAAAACTGTTTTTT	CASSPSGGNEKLFF
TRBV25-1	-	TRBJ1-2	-	TGTGCCAGCAGTGACAGCCAATTTAACTATGGCTACACCTTC	CASSDSQFNYGYTF
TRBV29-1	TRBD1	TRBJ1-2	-	TGCAGCGCTAGACAGGGAGGCTATGGCTACACCTTC	CSARQGGYGYTF
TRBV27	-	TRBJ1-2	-	TGTGCCAGCATGGCAACAGGGACCCGACACTATGGCTACACCTTC	CASMATGTRHYGYTF
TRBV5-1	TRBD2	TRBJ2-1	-	TGCGCCAGCAGCTACATAGCGGGAGGGGACGGGAGTGAGCAGTTCTTC	CASSYIAGGDGSEQFF
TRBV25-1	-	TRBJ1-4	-	TGTGCCAGCAGTACATTTCTCGGGGAAAAACTGTTTTTT	CASSTFLGEKLFF
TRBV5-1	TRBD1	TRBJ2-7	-	TGCGCCAGCAGTAAGGGACAGGACTACGAGCAGTACTTC	CASSKGQDYEQYF
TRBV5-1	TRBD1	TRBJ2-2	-	TGCGCCAGCAGCCAAAGGGGACAGGCGATAAACACCGGGGAGCTGTTTTTT	CASSQRGQAINTGELFF
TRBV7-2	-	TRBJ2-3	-	TGTGCCAGCAGCGAATTGGGGCCCACAGATACGCAGTATTTT	CASSELGPTDTQYF
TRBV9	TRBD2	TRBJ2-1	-	TGTGCCAGCAGCGGCGGGACTAGCGGGAGGTTTGAGCAGTTCTTC	CASSGGTSGRFEQFF
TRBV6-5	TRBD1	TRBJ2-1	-	TGTGCCAGCAGAACTCGGACAGGGTACAATGAGCAGTTCTTC	CASRTRTGYNEQFF
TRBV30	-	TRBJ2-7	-	TGTGCCTGGACGGGACACCTTGGAGGAGAGCAGTACTTC	CAWTGHLGGEQYF